This T cell receptor (beta chain) was recovered during a study of blood T cell repertoires in COVID-19 (dated by TCRdb to the early 2020s). About the study as a whole: Samples covering the acute and convalescent phases of COVID-19 were provided by collaborators in the United States, Italy and Spain. The dataset comprised deeply sampled blood TCRbeta repertoires from subjects exposed to, actively infected with, or recovered from COVID-19. Sample metadata almost always included a de-identified subject ID, COVID-19 status, age in years and sex. The repertoires were released in a freely available public database intended as a resource for research on the immune response to SARS-CoV-2. The samples were drawn from the first 160 participants of the ongoing ImmuneRACE study and from 1,254 subjects provided by 6 global collaborators. Where HLA class I and class II types were available, the types were taken from metadata supplied by the sample provider, not from assay-based typing. The prospective study material was composed of cDNA or gDNA derived from T cells, B-cell-depleted T cells, or PBMCs.

What the authors observed across the whole study: How much clinical and demographic metadata was included differed by source and by participant, and the metadata was provided uncurated.

This clone was counted once. There is no known antigen for this receptor. No clone much larger than this one lies a single base away; base qualities are absent. Each collaborating institution followed its own protocols to collect whole blood in K2EDTA tubes. For TCRbeta analysis, collaborator samples were shipped as frozen whole blood, as isolated PBMCs, or as DNA extracted from either sample type. TCRbeta CDR3 regions were amplified from genomic DNA by means of the immunoSEQ Assay, a bias-controlled multiplex PCR. In the authors' own workflow: The number of nucleated cells in each sample was estimated by amplification of reference gene primers within the assay. To quantify the absolute abundance of each unique TCRbeta CDR3 rearrangement, sequence reads were collapsed and filtered. For each sample, productive Simpson clonality was calculated by taking the square root of Simpson's diversity index across productive rearrangements. Sourced from immuneACCESS, this table was stored by TCRdb with only in-frame sequences that have V and J called. A share of the clones is absent; for the studies checked, an unresolved V gene accounts for under half, and the remainder has no known explanation. V and J calls and clone size are given by that table; D and trimming were obtained from the DNA. A total of roughly 150,000 clones appear in this sample, over 80% of them only once. Approximately 9.9% of the sample comes from the top ten.

This TCR was sampled from a woman of 80 years or more with acute or convalescent COVID-19. The sample taken for sequencing was peripheral blood.

The base sequence is TGTGCCAGCATCTCGGGACTTACAGAGACCCAGTACTTC. This encodes CASISGLTETQYF. This chain is built from TRBV6-5 and TRBJ2-5; a weak D assignment points to TRBD2 (6 bases agree). Taken from the germline V gene, the CDR1 and CDR2 loops are MNHEY and SVGAGI. The CDR3 contains 13 residues, cysteine and phenylalanine counted. Just the 39-base CDR3 DNA is kept, in frame starting at base 1. The trim is 7 bases for V and 4 bases for J, with a gap of 13 bases between the germline ends.